This TCR beta chain was identified in a study of cytomegalovirus exposure and HLA in healthy donors. Study-wide results and limits: About 87% or about 30% of the time was how often most TCR beta V segments were productive, according to an earlier analysis. The study dropped some indistinguishable V segments, TRBV6-2 and TRBV6-3 among them. TCR beta sequences reportedly predicted most subjects' HLA-A and HLA-B alleles accurately. A later analysis found that most CMV-associated TCR beta chains appeared HLA-restricted.

Researchers ran the PCR with 60 Vbeta and 13 Jbeta primers. Method: immunoSEQ multiplex PCR; TCRdb's copy keeps in-frame clones and lacks some. The sample includes around 110,000 clones, about 86% of them seen just once. For this clone: Its cognate antigen is unknown.

V lost 7 bases and J lost 3, with 12 bases in between. CDR3 size: 14 residues. Germline-derived CDR1 and CDR2 are MNHNY and SVGAGI (reference sequence). This chain links TRBV6-6 with TRBJ1-4; tentatively, D is TRBD1 (6 bases). This clonotype originated in a woman aged 25-40 years in good health and CMV-seronegative. What was sequenced was PBMCs. CDR3 nucleotides: TGTGCCAGCAAATTGAGGACAGCTAATGAAAAACTGTTTTTT. Its translation: CASKLRTANEKLFF.